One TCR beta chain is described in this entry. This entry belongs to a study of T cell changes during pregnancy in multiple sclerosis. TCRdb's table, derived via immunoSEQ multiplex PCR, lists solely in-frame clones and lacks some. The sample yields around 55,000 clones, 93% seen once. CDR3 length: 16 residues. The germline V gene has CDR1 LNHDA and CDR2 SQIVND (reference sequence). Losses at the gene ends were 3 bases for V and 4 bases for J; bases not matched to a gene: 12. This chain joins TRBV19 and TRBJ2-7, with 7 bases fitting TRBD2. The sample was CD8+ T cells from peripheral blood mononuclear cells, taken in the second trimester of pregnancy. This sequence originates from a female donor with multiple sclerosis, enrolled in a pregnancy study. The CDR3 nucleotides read TGTGCCAGTAGTATTCAAGCGGGGCCGGGCAGATACGAGCAGTACTTC. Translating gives CASSIQAGPGRYEQYF.